The subject of this entry is one TCR beta chain. This clonotype was seen ten or more times. Its antigen target is currently unknown. No qualities accompany the bases; no much larger clone lies one base away. Sequencing instrument: Illumina HiSeq 1500. TCRdb cleaned the public reads at Q25 with fastp, built clones with MiXCR and kept in-frame beta chains. Entries are consolidated by CDR3 protein sequence, retaining the most common genes and DNA. In this sample the table shows 150,000 to 190,000 distinct CDR3 sequences, around 22% of which occur a single time. The ten largest account for 10% to 11% of the sample. This entry is derived from a study of T cell repertoires in cytomegalovirus infection (dated by TCRdb to between 2017 and 2020). Looking at the study overall: The HLA type of each donor mattered for the analysis, because public TCR beta signatures pointed to carriage of CMV infection along with the matching HLA type. Overall study outcomes, separate from this receptor: The ex vivo response was dominated by HLA-C-restricted CMV-specific TCR beta clonotypes, and the single most frequent clonotype in two of eight donors was supplied by these HLA-C-restricted clonotypes. In both this cohort and an independent cohort of several hundred donors, the cumulative frequency of public TCR beta family members distinguished carriers of CMV infection plus the relevant HLA type.

The TCR originated in a human donor in good health (CMV status not recorded). Some clones in this sample may be carry-over from other donors' samples. The sample taken for sequencing was PBMCs.

The sequenced DNA is TGCAGCCCCGGGGGAGGGGGCTTGTACGAGCAGTACTTC. It translates to CSPGGGGLYEQYF. The V and J segments used are TRBV29-1 and TRBJ2-7; the D assignment is uncertain and may be TRBD1 or TRBD2, with 7 bases supporting each. V drops 8 bases and J drops 4 bases, leaving 18 bases in between. Including the terminal cysteine and phenylalanine, the CDR3 comprises 13 residues. Only the CDR3 part of the read is kept: 39 bases, read in frame from the first base. Per the germline V gene, SQVTM is the CDR1 and ANQGSEA is the CDR2.